Presented here are 30 T cell receptor beta chains from one specimen sequenced in a study of monozygotic twins with cystic fibrosis. Sequencing was performed with immunoSEQ multiplex PCR; in TCRdb, only in-frame clones are kept and a portion is missing. The sample carries 30,000 to 35,000 clones, just over 95% recorded once. The material sequenced was blood. These receptor sequences come from a girl aged 2-10 years with cystic fibrosis.

This chain connects TRBV30 to TRBJ1-1; no reliable D call. This CDR3 is built from 13 residues. Germline lookup yields CDR1 GTSNPN and CDR2 SVGIG (reference sequence). Trimming pared 2 bases from V and 4 bases from J, leaving 11 bases between. Written as DNA, the CDR3 is TGTGCCTGGAGTTCATATACTCCCACTGAAGCTTTCTTT. Protein: CAWSSYTPTEAFF.

The V and J genes are TRBV5-1 and TRBJ2-5; 9 bases map to TRBD2. Unmatched junction bases numbered 8, after V lost 3 bases and J lost 5 bases. Per germline, CDR1 SGHRS and CDR2 YFSETQ. This CDR3 spans 15 amino acids. CDR3 sequence reads: CASSWAGGVFETQYF. Here the CDR3 DNA reads TGCGCCAGCAGCTGGGCGGGGGGGGTTTTCGAGACCCAGTACTTC. Filled out from reference TRBV5-1 and TRBJ2-5, the complete variable domain reads KAGVTQTPRYLIKTRGQQVTLSCSPISGHRSVSWYQQTPGQGLQFLFEYFSETQRNKGNFPGRFSGRQFSNSRSEMNVSTLELGDSALYLCASSWAGGVFETQYFGPGTRLLVL.

The chain recombines TRBV5-1 with TRBJ1-2; D is undetermined. Germline V gene sequence: CDR1 SGHRS, CDR2 YFSETQ. Trimming stripped 1 base from V and 8 bases from J, with 9 bases between. The CDR3 has 12 residues. CDR3 sequence (DNA): TGCGCCAGCAGCTTGAATGGACGAGGCTACACCTTC. Amino acids: CASSLNGRGYTF.

V is TRBV18 and J is TRBJ2-5; D gene unclear. Germline loops: CDR1 KGHSH, CDR2 LQKENI. This CDR3 contains 14 residues. V lost 2 bases and J lost 4, with 11 bases in between. The CDR3 region has the DNA TGTGCCAGCTCACCAAAGACTGATGGAGAGACCCAGTACTTC. It yields the protein CASSPKTDGETQYF.

This chain links TRBV5-6 with TRBJ2-7, with a weak D call TRBD2 (6 bases). Trimming shortened V by 6 bases and J by 3 bases, and 19 bases separated the two germline ends. The CDR3 covers 15 residues. Germline V CDR1 and CDR2: SGHDT, YYEEEE. In DNA, the CDR3 is TGTGCCAGCACCCAAGGTCCTAGCGATTACTACGAGCAGTACTTC. Protein: CASTQGPSDYYEQYF.

The chain recombines TRBV18 with TRBJ2-7; no definite D call. Trimming pared 3 bases from V and 2 bases from J, leaving 11 bases between. CDR1 is KGHSH, CDR2 LQKENI, per germline. CDR3 length: 14 residues. This chain's CDR3 is CASSPPTQTYEQYF. DNA of the CDR3: TGTGCCAGCTCACCCCCGACCCAAACCTACGAGCAGTACTTC.

The chain has TRBV30 and TRBJ1-5, with D maybe TRBD1 (5 bases). Germline V CDR1 and CDR2: GTSNPN, SVGIG (reference sequence). The CDR3 runs 15 residues. Trimming took 1 base from V and 0 from J, leaving 10 bases between them. The CDR3: CAWSAGHYSNQPQHF. In DNA form, the CDR3 reads TGTGCCTGGAGTGCGGGGCATTATAGCAATCAGCCCCAGCATTTT.

The chain recombines TRBV6-1 with TRBJ2-2; D not certain. CDR1 and CDR2 from the germline V gene are MNHNS and SASEGT. Deletions cut 1 base from V and 6 bases from J, with 15 bases between. The CDR3 extends over 16 amino acids. As DNA, the CDR3 is TGTGCCAGCAGTGAAGGGTCAGGATATGGTGCCGGGGAGCTGTTTTTT. It encodes CASSEGSGYGAGELFF.

J is TRBJ2-7 and V is TRBV5-5; TRBD1 matches at 7 bases. Per the germline V gene, CDR1 is SGHKS and CDR2 is YYEKEE (reference sequence). The length of the CDR3 is 14 residues. V shed 2 bases and J 4 bases; nucleotides not matched to a gene: 6. This CDR3 is CASSLTGQPYEQYF. In DNA, the CDR3 is TGTGCCAGCAGCTTAACGGGACAGCCATACGAGCAGTACTTC.

The V and J genes are TRBV6-1 and TRBJ2-6; D unresolved. V lost 2 bases to trimming and J lost 7 bases, with 6 bases between them. CDR1 is MNHNS, CDR2 SASEGT, per germline. CDR3 size: 13 residues. This chain's CDR3 is CASSEPPANVLTF. CDR3 DNA: TGTGCCAGCAGTGAACCCCCTGCCAACGTCCTGACTTTC.

The CDR3 protein is CAWRQNNEKLFF. DNA of the CDR3: TGTGCCTGGAGGCAGAATAATGAAAAACTGTTTTTT. V is TRBV30 and J is TRBJ1-4; unclear D gene. CDR1 and CDR2 (germline): GTSNPN, SVGIG (reference sequence). V lost 3 bases to trimming and J lost 4 bases, with 6 bases between them. CDR3 length equals 12 residues. The full variable domain, rest sourced from reference TRBV30 and TRBJ1-4, is SQTIHQWPATLVQPVGSPLSLECTVEGTSNPNLYWYRQAAGRGLQLLFYSVGIGQISSEVPQNLSASRPQDRQFILSSKKLLLSDSGFYLCAWRQNNEKLFFGSGTQLSVL.

The rearrangement joins TRBV10-1 to TRBJ2-1; TRBD1 matches 8 bases. Germline V CDR1 and CDR2: WNHNN, SYGVQD (reference sequence). The J segment lost 4 bases and the V segment lost 1 base, leaving 6 bases of the junction unmatched. The CDR3 sequence is 16 residues long. The CDR3 bases are TGCGCCAGCAGTGAGTGGTCAGGGGGCGGGTACAATGAGCAGTTCTTC. Encoded protein: CASSEWSGGGYNEQFF.

This chain links TRBV5-1 with TRBJ2-5, with D possibly matching TRBD1 (6 bases). The CDR3 runs 15 residues. The germline V gene has CDR1 SGHRS and CDR2 YFSETQ. Trimming shortened V by 3 bases and J by 1 base, and 13 bases separated the two germline ends. The CDR3 DNA follows: TGCGCCAGCAGCTCCAGGGGAGCAGGCCAAGAGACCCAGTACTTC. It specifies CASSSRGAGQETQYF.

Here the CDR3 DNA reads TGCAGTGCCGGGACAGTTTACGAGCAGTACTTC. This gives the protein CSAGTVYEQYF. The genes are TRBV20-1 and TRBJ2-7; TRBD1 matches at 7 bases. The CDR3 runs 11 residues. Germline CDR1 and CDR2: DFQATT and SNEGSKA (reference sequence). V was pared by 6 bases and J by 4 bases, with 3 bases of the junction left unmatched.

This clone was seen a single time. The chain uses TRBV29-1 and TRBJ2-1; D remains unclear. The CDR3 length is 13 residues. V gave up 2 bases and J gave up 5 bases, with 10 bases separating them. Germline lookup yields CDR1 SQVTM and CDR2 ANQGSEA. This CDR3 reads CSVEPPTDNEQFF. The CDR3 DNA reads as TGCAGCGTTGAACCCCCGACGGACAATGAGCAGTTCTTC.

The V call is TRBV18, the J call TRBJ2-5; a possible D gene is TRBD2 (5 bases). The V gene lost 2 bases and the J gene lost 5 bases, with 18 bases spanning the gap. From germline, CDR1 is KGHSH and CDR2 LQKENI. The CDR3 sequence is 16 residues long. The CDR3 bases are TGTGCCAGCTCACCAGAGCTGAGGGTGCTGGCGGAGACCCAGTACTTC. Encoded protein: CASSPELRVLAETQYF.

The rearrangement joins TRBV7-9 to TRBJ1-1; D may be TRBD1 (5 bases). Trimming shortened V by 6 bases and J by 2 bases, and 13 bases separated the two germline ends. Germline lookup yields CDR1 SEHNR and CDR2 FQNEAQ (reference sequence). The CDR3 spans 14 residues. DNA of the CDR3: TGTGCCAGCAGACAAGGGGACGGAAACACTGAAGCTTTCTTT. Protein sequence: CASRQGDGNTEAFF.

This chain connects TRBV5-8 to TRBJ2-7; TRBD2 matches at 7 bases. The CDR3 extends over 13 amino acids. CDR1 is SGHTS, CDR2 YDEGEE, per germline. V lost 4 bases, J lost 1 base, and 2 bases stayed unmatched. The CDR3 loop is CASSRTSSYEQYF. The CDR3 nucleotides are TGTGCCAGCAGCCGGACTAGTTCCTACGAGCAGTACTTC.

The chain joins TRBV7-2 to TRBJ2-7; possibly TRBD2 for D (6 bases). Per the germline V gene, CDR1 is SGHTA and CDR2 is FQGNSA. V shed 7 bases and J shed 0 bases, with 13 bases lying between them. The CDR3 runs to 14 residues. The CDR3 here is CASTWGLFSYEQYF. CDR3 sequence (DNA): TGTGCCAGCACCTGGGGACTTTTCTCCTACGAGCAGTACTTC.

The CDR3, as DNA: TGTGCCAGCAGCCGGGAAAATCAGCCCCAGCATTTT. It yields the protein CASSRENQPQHF. The chain has TRBV13 and TRBJ1-5; the D is unclear. V lost 5 bases to trimming and J lost 4 bases, with 6 bases between them. The CDR3 consists of 12 residues. Germline V lookup: CDR1 PRHDT, CDR2 FYEKMQ (reference sequence). The full variable domain, with the rest looked up from reference TRBV13 and TRBJ1-5, is AAGVIQSPRHLIKEKRETATLKCYPIPRHDTVYWYQQGPGQDPQFLISFYEKMQSDKGSIPDRFSAQQFSDYHSELNMSSLELGDSALYFCASSRENQPQHFGDGTRLSIL.

The V and J genes are TRBV28 and TRBJ2-7, with D uncertain. The CDR3 loop spans 14 amino acids. Germline V gene data show CDR1 as MDHEN and CDR2 as SYDVKM. Trimming took 5 bases from V and 1 from J, leaving 12 bases between them. CDR3 residues: CASSPEPRSYEQYF. DNA for the CDR3: TGTGCCAGCAGTCCAGAACCCCGGTCCTACGAGCAGTACTTC. The full variable domain, with the rest looked up from reference TRBV28 and TRBJ2-7, is DVKVTQSSRYLVKRTGEKVFLECVQDMDHENMFWYRQDPGLGLRLIYFSYDVKMKEKGDIPEGYSVSREKKERFSLILESASTNQTSMYLCASSPEPRSYEQYFGPGTRLTVT.

The CDR3 DNA reads as TGTGCCAGCAGCAACGATGCGCGGGAGATCTATGAGCAGTTCTTC. Its translation: CASSNDAREIYEQFF. V and J are TRBV7-9 and TRBJ2-1, with 7 bases identical to TRBD2. Germline V gene lookup returns CDR1 SEHNR and CDR2 FQNEAQ (reference sequence). J lost 8 bases, V lost 5 bases, and 12 bases had no gene match. The CDR3 has 15 residues.

On this clone: The junction shows a germline mismatch at one end, possibly a read error. The CDR3 here is CASSLAGGYEGNQPQHF. The DNA of the CDR3 is TGTGCTAGCAGCTTAGCGGGAGGGTATGAAGGCAATCAGCCCCAGCATTTT. V gene TRBV7-7 combines with J gene TRBJ1-5; no clear D gene. Germline lookup yields CDR1 SSHAT and CDR2 FNYEAQ (reference sequence). The CDR3 runs 17 residues.

The V and J genes are TRBV11-2 and TRBJ2-2; D ambiguous. CDR3 length equals 13 residues. V lost 1 base to trimming and J lost 8 bases, with 8 bases between them. Germline V gene lookup returns CDR1 SGHAT and CDR2 FQNNGV. The CDR3 region is CASSLVPIGELFF. Here the CDR3 DNA reads TGTGCCAGCAGCTTAGTGCCTATTGGGGAGCTGTTTTTT. Drawing the rest from reference TRBV11-2 and TRBJ2-2, the complete variable domain is EAGVAQSPRYKIIEKRQSVAFWCNPISGHATLYWYQQILGQGPKLLIQFQNNGVVDDSQLPKDRFSAERLKGVDSTLKIQPAKLEDSAVYLCASSLVPIGELFFGEGSRLTVL.

The chain carries TRBV30 and TRBJ2-5; 7 bases map to TRBD2. Germline assignment: CDR1 GTSNPN and CDR2 SVGIG (reference sequence). Trimming took 7 bases from V and 3 from J; bases not matched to a gene: 8. The CDR3 contains 13 residues. For the CDR3, the DNA is TGTGCCTCCAGCGGGGCGGGAGAAGAGACCCAGTACTTC. This translates into CASSGAGEETQYF.

CDR3 loop: CAWDDNRYEQYF. The CDR3 bases are TGTGCCTGGGACGACAACCGCTACGAGCAGTACTTC. The chain is built from TRBV30 and TRBJ2-7; D gene ambiguous. Per germline, CDR1 GTSNPN and CDR2 SVGIG (reference sequence). The CDR3 has 12 amino acids. V lost 5 bases and J lost 3, with 11 bases in between.

This clone appeared once. The CDR3, as DNA: TGCGCCAGCAGCTTGGCGAAGAACACTGAAGCTTTCTTT. Amino acid sequence: CASSLAKNTEAFF. This chain joins TRBV5-1 and TRBJ1-1; D unclear. Germline CDR1 and CDR2: SGHRS and YFSETQ. This CDR3 contains 13 residues. V lost 0 bases, J lost 1 base, and 4 bases lay in between.

The chain couples TRBV7-9 to TRBJ1-4, with 8 bases lining up with TRBD1. The CDR3 is 16 residues long. V was clipped by 5 bases and J by 8 bases; unmatched bases: 13. Germline loops: CDR1 SEHNR, CDR2 FQNEAQ (reference sequence). The DNA for the CDR3 is TGTGCCAGCAGCCCCCGCGAGGACAGGGTGAAAGAAAAACTGTTTTTT. Translated, it gives CASSPREDRVKEKLFF.

V usage is TRBV21-1 and J usage is TRBJ2-1; the D call of TRBD1 is as the table states it, not checked on the DNA. TRBV21-1 is given as a pseudogene. This CDR3 comprises 16 residues. The CDR3 sequence is CASSLHQGVLYNEQFF. The CDR3 DNA follows: TGTGCCAGCAGCCTGCACCAGGGGGTCCTATACAATGAGCAGTTCTTC.

This chain connects TRBV7-2 to TRBJ1-2; a weak D match, TRBD1 (6 bases). The germline V gene has CDR1 SGHTA and CDR2 FQGNSA. This CDR3 is 12 amino acids long. Trimming pared 5 bases from V and 8 bases from J, leaving 12 bases between. CDR3 region: CASSPTGNGYTF. The CDR3 nucleotides read TGTGCCAGCAGCCCGACAGGCAACGGCTACACCTTC.